The text below deals with one T cell receptor beta chain. V lost 2 bases and J 0 bases, leaving 7 bases between the germline ends. Germline V gene data show CDR1 as MNHEY and CDR2 as SVGAGI. The CDR3 is 14 amino acids. This entry belongs to a study of cytomegalovirus exposure and HLA in healthy donors. Method: immunoSEQ multiplex PCR; TCRdb's copy keeps in-frame clones and lacks some. This sample carries some 240,000 clones, 75% to 90% of them seen once, and the ten largest clones take roughly 5.4%. The donors were in the roughly 110-subject validation cohort; that cohort was separate from the roughly 700-subject first cohort.

Source material: PBMCs. This clonotype was sampled from a woman in her late teens or twenties in good health and CMV-seronegative. The chain uses TRBV6-5 and TRBJ1-2; D is uncertain. The CDR3 spells CASSYDKANYGYTF. The CDR3 DNA reads as TGTGCCAGCAGTTACGATAAGGCTAACTATGGCTACACCTTC.